A selection of T cell receptor beta chains follows, all from one sample in a study of CD8 T cells in ankylosing spondylitis. TCRdb processed the 5' RACE reads anew with MiXCR; each CDR3 protein has one entry. Seen here are roughly 700,000 distinct CDR3 sequences, 19% observed once, and the top ten hold around a fifth. Sequencing was done on a sample of blood, either unsorted or a sorted T cell fraction (not recorded which). Every receptor here comes from a male donor with ankylosing spondylitis. The CDR3 runs from the conserved cysteine through the conserved F or W. The D gene is left open where the match is weak. Clone size, where shown, is once, few, many, or a class for clones that have expanded.

TRBJ2-7 14 TRBD1 TRBV10-3 NA CAISESGQVYEQYF TGTGCCATCAGTGAGTCGGGACAGGTCTACGAGCAGTACTTC
TRBJ2-3 12 NA TRBV7-2 NA CASTLEGSTQYF TGTGCCAGCACCTTAGAGGGGAGTACGCAGTATTTT
TRBJ2-1 12 NA TRBV7-9 many CASSSERNEQFF TGTGCCAGCAGCTCAGAGCGTAATGAGCAGTTCTTC
TRBJ1-1 16 TRBD1 TRBV3-1 few CASSQGDRGPGTEAFF TGTGCCAGCAGCCAAGGGGACAGGGGACCGGGTACTGAAGCTTTCTTT
TRBJ2-3 14 NA TRBV27 NA CASSRTISTDTQYF TGTGCCAGCAGTAGGACCATTAGCACAGATACGCAGTATTTT
TRBJ1-2 12 NA TRBV7-2 NA CASSTGPGGYTF TGTGCCAGCAGCACCGGACCGGGGGGCTACACCTTC
TRBJ2-1 14 NA TRBV7-3 NA CASSPQAVSGRQFF TGTGCCAGCAGCCCGCAGGCTGTATCGGGGAGGCAGTTCTTC
TRBJ2-5 16 TRBD2 TRBV5-1 NA CASSLYLAGYQETQYF TGCGCCAGCAGCTTGTACCTAGCGGGATACCAAGAGACCCAGTACTTC
TRBJ2-1 15 TRBD1 TRBV7-2 NA CASRPGQGSYNEQFF TGTGCCAGCAGACCAGGACAGGGGAGCTACAATGAGCAGTTCTTC
TRBJ2-3 16 TRBD1 TRBV4-1 NA CASSQEGGRSTDTQYF TGCGCCAGCAGCCAAGAAGGGGGCCGATCCACAGATACGCAGTATTTT
TRBJ2-7 14 NA TRBV10-2 NA CASRTLTSGYEQYF TGCGCCAGCAGAACCCTTACCTCAGGATACGAGCAGTACTTC
TRBJ1-6 14 NA TRBV20-1 many CSAPWAGHNSPLHF TGCAGTGCCCCATGGGCAGGGCATAATTCACCCCTCCACTTT
TRBJ2-6 16 NA TRBV6-1 few CASSPVGEPGANVLTF TGTGCCAGCAGTCCGGTCGGGGAACCTGGGGCCAACGTCCTGACTTTC
TRBJ1-1 15 NA TRBV7-9 many CASSLGDRMNTEAFF TGTGCCAGCAGCTTGGGTGACAGGATGAACACTGAAGCTTTCTTT
TRBJ1-1 15 NA TRBV28 NA CASSPPLGGITEAFF TGTGCCAGCAGTCCACCCTTGGGCGGGATCACTGAAGCTTTCTTT
TRBJ2-2 20 TRBD1 TRBV20-1 few CSARDSGTGGYIPNTGELFF TGCAGTGCTAGAGATTCTGGGACAGGGGGATACATTCCGAACACCGGGGAGCTGTTTTTT
TRBJ2-7 14 NA TRBV7-9 few CASSLASTIYEQYF TGTGCCAGCAGCTTAGCGTCAACTATCTACGAGCAGTACTTC
TRBJ2-1 13 NA TRBV20-1 NA CSARVPQGYEQFF TGCAGTGCTAGGGTTCCTCAGGGATATGAGCAGTTCTTC
TRBJ1-2 15 TRBD1 TRBV12-3/TRBV12-4 once CASSIPRQGGYGYTF TGTGCCAGCAGTATTCCCCGACAGGGGGGATATGGCTACACCTTC
TRBJ1-1 16 NA TRBV28 NA CASSSSGAHPNTEAFF TGTGCCAGCAGTTCCTCAGGGGCACATCCAAACACTGAAGCTTTCTTT
TRBJ2-2 17 NA TRBV4-2 many CASSPFQRTENTGELFF TGTGCCAGCAGCCCCTTCCAAAGGACGGAAAACACCGGGGAGCTGTTTTTT
TRBJ1-1 17 NA TRBV4-1 NA CASSQVGSGARIPEAFF TGCGCCAGCAGCCAAGTTGGCTCCGGGGCCCGTATCCCTGAAGCTTTCTTT
TRBJ2-7 13 NA TRBV20-1 NA CSAREQGNHEQYF TGCAGTGCTAGAGAACAGGGTAACCACGAGCAGTACTTC
TRBJ2-7 14 TRBD2 TRBV20-1 few CSVQDGTRGYEQYF TGCAGTGTCCAAGACGGGACTAGGGGTTACGAGCAGTACTTC
TRBJ1-1 21 TRBD1 TRBV5-1 few CASSLVVWGTEHPIQNTEAFF TGCGCCAGCAGCTTGGTAGTTTGGGGGACAGAGCACCCGATACAGAACACTGAAGCTTTCTTT
TRBJ2-5 13 NA TRBV5-1 NA CASNRWGSETQYF TGCGCCAGCAATCGATGGGGGAGTGAGACCCAGTACTTC
TRBJ2-2 19 NA TRBV4-3 NA CASSQDLGFGGMNTGELFF TGCGCCAGCAGCCAAGATTTGGGTTTTGGCGGGATGAACACCGGGGAGCTGTTTTTT
TRBJ1-5 14 NA TRBV9 NA CASSVAGVDQPQHF TGTGCCAGCAGCGTAGCGGGGGTGGATCAGCCCCAGCATTTT
TRBJ2-3 13 NA TRBV6-1 NA CAPRLTGTDTQYF TGTGCCCCCCGACTGACAGGCACAGATACGCAGTATTTT